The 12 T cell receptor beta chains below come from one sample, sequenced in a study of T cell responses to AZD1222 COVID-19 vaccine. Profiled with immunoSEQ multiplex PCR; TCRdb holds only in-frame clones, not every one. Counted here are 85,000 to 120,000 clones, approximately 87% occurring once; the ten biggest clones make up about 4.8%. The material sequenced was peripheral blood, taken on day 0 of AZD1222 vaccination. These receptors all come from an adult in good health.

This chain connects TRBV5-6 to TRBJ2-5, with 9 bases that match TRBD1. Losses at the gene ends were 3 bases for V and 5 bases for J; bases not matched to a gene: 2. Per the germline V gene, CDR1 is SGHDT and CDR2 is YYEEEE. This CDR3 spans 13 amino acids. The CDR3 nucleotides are TGTGCCAGCAGCTGGACAGGGGCCGAGACCCAGTACTTC. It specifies CASSWTGAETQYF.

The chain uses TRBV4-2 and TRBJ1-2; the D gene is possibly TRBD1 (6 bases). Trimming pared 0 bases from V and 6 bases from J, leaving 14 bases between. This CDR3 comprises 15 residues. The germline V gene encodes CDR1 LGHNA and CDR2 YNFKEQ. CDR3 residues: CASSQEFGRGDGYTF. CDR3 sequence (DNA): TGTGCCAGCAGCCAAGAATTCGGCAGGGGCGATGGCTACACCTTC.

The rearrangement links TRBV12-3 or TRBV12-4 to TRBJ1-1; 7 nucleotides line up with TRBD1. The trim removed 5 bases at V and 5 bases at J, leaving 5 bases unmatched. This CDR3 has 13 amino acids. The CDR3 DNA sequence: TGTGCCAGCAGTGGCAGGGGGACAACTGAAGCTTTCTTT. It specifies CASSGRGTTEAFF.

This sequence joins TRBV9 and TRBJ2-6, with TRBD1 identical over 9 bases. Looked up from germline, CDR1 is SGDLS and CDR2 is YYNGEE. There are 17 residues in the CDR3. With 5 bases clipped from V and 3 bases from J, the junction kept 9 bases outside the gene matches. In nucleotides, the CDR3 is TGTGCCAGCAGTTTTAAGACAGGGGGAGTTGGGGCCAACGTCCTGACTTTC. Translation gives CASSFKTGGVGANVLTF. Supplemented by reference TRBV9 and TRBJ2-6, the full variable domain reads DSGVTQTPKHLITATGQRVTLRCSPRSGDLSVYWYQQSLDQGLQFLIQYYNGEERAKGNILERFSAQQFPDLHSELNLSSLELGDSALYFCASSFKTGGVGANVLTFGAGSRLTVL.

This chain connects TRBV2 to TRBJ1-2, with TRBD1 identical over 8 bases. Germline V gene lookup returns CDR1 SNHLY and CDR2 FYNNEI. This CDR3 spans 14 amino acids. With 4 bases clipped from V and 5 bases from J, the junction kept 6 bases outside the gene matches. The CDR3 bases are TGTGCCAGCAGTGCCCAGGGGGCTGAGTATGGCTACACCTTC. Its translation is CASSAQGAEYGYTF.

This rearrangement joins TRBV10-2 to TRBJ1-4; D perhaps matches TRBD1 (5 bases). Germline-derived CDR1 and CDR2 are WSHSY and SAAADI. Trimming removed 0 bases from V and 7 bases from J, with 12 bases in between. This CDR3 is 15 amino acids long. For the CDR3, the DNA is TGCGCCAGCAGTGAGTCGAGGGACCCGGGTGAAAAACTGTTTTTT. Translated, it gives CASSESRDPGEKLFF.

CDR3 in DNA: TGTGCCAGCAGTGAACTTGCGGGAGTAGACACCGGGGAGCTGTTTTTT. Encoded protein: CASSELAGVDTGELFF. This chain joins TRBV2 and TRBJ2-2; 7 bases are a match to TRBD2. CDR3 size: 16 residues. In germline, CDR1 is SNHLY, CDR2 FYNNEI. The V and J ends lost 2 bases and 3 bases, in that order; junction bases with no gene match: 6.

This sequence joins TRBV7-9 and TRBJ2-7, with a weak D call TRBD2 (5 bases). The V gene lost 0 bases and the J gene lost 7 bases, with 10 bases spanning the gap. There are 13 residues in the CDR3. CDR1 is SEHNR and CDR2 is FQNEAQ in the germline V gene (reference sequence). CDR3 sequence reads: CASSLAGVLEQYF. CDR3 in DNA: TGTGCCAGCAGCTTAGCGGGAGTTCTGGAGCAGTACTTC.

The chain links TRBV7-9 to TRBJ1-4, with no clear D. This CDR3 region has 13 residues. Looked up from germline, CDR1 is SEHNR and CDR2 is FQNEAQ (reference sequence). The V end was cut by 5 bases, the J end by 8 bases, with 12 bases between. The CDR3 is CASSPLVGEKLFF. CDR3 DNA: TGTGCCAGCAGCCCCCTGGTGGGGGAAAAACTGTTTTTT.

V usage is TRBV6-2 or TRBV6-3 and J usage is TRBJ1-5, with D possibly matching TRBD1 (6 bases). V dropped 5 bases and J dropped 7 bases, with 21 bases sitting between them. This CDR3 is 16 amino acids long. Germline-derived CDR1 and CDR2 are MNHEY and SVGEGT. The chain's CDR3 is CASSPTLPGAGQPQHF. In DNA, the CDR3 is TGTGCCAGCAGTCCCACCCTCCCAGGGGCAGGACAGCCCCAGCATTTT.

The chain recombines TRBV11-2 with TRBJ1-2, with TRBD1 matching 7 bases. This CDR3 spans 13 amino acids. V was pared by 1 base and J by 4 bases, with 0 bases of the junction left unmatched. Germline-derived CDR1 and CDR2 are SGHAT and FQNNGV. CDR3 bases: TGTGCCAGCAGCTTAGGGGACAGCTATGGCTACACCTTC. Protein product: CASSLGDSYGYTF.

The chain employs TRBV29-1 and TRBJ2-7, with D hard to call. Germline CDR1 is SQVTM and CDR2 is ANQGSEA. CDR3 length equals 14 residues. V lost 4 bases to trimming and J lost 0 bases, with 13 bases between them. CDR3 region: CSVALEISSYEQYF. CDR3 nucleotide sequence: TGCAGCGTTGCCTTAGAAATAAGCTCCTACGAGCAGTACTTC.